Described below is a single TCR beta chain sequence and its context. The sample originates from a study of blood T cell repertoires in COVID-19. Study-wide context: Donors in the United States, Italy and Spain gave samples during acute or convalescent COVID-19. Sources were T cells, B-cell-depleted T cells, or PBMCs; the material itself was cDNA or gDNA.

CDR1 and CDR2 from the germline V gene are LGHNA and YNFKEQ. With 0 bases clipped from V and 4 bases from J, the junction kept 12 bases outside the gene matches. The CDR3 is 20 amino acids. Original handling: Amplification from reference gene primers served as the basis for estimated nucleated cell counts. Libraries were prepared by immunoSEQ multiplex PCR; TCRdb keeps only in-frame clonotypes and omits some of them. For V, J and clone size, that table is used; D and trimming come from the DNA. The sample has tens of thousands of clones; nearly 90% are singletons. The receptor's source is a man aged 55 to 70 with active COVID-19. The sample comprised peripheral blood. V is TRBV4-2 and J is TRBJ2-1; 13 nucleotides match TRBD2. The CDR3 DNA reads as TGTGCCAGCAGCCAAGAAATTCAATACCTGGGACTAGCGGGGTACAATGAGCAGTTCTTC. It encodes CASSQEIQYLGLAGYNEQFF.